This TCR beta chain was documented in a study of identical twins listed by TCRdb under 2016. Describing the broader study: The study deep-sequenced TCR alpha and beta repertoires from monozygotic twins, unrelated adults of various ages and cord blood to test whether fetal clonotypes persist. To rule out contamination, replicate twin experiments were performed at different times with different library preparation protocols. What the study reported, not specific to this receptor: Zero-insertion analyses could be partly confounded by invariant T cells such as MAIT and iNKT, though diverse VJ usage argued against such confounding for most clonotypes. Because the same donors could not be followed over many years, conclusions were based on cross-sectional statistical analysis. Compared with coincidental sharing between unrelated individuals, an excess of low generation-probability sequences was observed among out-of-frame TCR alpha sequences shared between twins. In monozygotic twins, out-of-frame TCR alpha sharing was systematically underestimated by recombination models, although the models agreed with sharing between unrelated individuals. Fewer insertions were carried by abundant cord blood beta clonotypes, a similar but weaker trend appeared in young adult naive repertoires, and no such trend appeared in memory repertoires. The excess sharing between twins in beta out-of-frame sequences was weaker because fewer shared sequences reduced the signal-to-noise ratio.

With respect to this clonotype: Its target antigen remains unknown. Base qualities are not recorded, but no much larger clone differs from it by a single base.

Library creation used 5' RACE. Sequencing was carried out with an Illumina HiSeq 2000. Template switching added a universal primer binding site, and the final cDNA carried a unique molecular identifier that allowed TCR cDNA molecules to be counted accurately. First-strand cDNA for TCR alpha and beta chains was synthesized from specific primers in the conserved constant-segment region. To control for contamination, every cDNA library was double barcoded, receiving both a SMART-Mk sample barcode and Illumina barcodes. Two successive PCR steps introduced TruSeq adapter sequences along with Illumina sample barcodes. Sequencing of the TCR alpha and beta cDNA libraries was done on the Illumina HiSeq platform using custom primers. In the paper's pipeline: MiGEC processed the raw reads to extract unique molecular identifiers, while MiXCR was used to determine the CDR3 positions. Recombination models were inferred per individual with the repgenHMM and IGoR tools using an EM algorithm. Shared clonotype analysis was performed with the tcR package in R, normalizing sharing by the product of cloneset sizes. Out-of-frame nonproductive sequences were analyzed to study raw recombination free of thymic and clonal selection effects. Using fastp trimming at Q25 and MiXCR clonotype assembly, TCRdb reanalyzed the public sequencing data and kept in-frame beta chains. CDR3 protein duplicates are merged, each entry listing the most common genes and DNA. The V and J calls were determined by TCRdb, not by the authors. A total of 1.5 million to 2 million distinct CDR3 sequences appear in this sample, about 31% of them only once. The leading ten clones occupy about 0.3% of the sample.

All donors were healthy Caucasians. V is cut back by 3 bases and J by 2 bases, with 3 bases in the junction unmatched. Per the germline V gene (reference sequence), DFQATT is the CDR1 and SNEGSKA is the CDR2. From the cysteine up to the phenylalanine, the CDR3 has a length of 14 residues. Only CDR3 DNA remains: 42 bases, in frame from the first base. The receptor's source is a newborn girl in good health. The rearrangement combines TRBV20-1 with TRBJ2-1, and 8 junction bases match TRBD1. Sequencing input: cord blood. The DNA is TGCAGTGCTAGTACAGGGGGACCCTACAATGAGCAGTTCTTC. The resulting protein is CSASTGGPYNEQFF.